These 3 T cell receptor beta chains were all obtained from the same sample, sequenced in a study of OX40 agonist ivuxolimab in advanced cancers. Some clones are missing from TCRdb's copy, which holds only in-frame ones; the method was immunoSEQ multiplex PCR. The repertoire includes tens of thousands of clones, around 81% of them detected once, and approximately 6% sits in the top ten. The sequencing here drew on CD4+ or CD8+ T cells sorted from blood, taken in a trial of the OX40 agonist ivuxolimab. The receptors come from an adult with an advanced solid tumor such as melanoma, head and neck, liver or kidney cancer.

This chain uses TRBV6-5 with TRBJ2-2; D not resolved. The CDR3 loop spans 14 amino acids. Germline CDR1 is MNHEY and CDR2 is SVGAGI. The V end was cut by 6 bases, the J end by 1 base, with 9 bases between. The chain's CDR3 is CASRGELNTGELFF. In DNA, the CDR3 is TGTGCCAGCAGGGGCGAGCTGAACACCGGGGAGCTGTTTTTT.

The V gene is TRBV6-6, the J gene TRBJ2-5; 8 bases line up with TRBD1. The J call is doubtful: the DNA matches TRBJ2-7 better. Germline V gene lookup returns CDR1 MNHNY and CDR2 SVGAGI (reference sequence). The CDR3 totals 15 residues. The CDR3 here is CASSLTTGDSYEQYF. CDR3 coding DNA: TGTGCCAGCAGCTTAACGACAGGGGATTCCTACGAGCAGTACTTC.

J is TRBJ1-2 and V is TRBV4-2; D ambiguous. V lost 8 bases to trimming and J lost 4 bases, with 17 bases between them. Germline V lookup: CDR1 LGHNA, CDR2 YNFKEQ. CDR3 length equals 14 residues. The CDR3 DNA reads TGTGCCAGCTCGAACCCCCCCCGGGGCTATGGCTACACCTTC. It translates to CASSNPPRGYGYTF.